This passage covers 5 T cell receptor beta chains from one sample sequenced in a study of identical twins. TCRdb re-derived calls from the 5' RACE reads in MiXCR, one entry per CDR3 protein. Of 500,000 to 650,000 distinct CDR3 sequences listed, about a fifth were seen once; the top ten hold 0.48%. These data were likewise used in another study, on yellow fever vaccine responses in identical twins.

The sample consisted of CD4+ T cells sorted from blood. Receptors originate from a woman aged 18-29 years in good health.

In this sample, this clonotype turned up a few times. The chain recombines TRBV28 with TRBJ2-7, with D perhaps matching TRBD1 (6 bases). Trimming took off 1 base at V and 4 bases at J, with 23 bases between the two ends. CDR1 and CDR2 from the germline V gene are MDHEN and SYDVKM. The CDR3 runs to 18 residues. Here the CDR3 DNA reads TGTGCCAGCAGTTTATCGGGGACCGGGACACGGAGCTCTTACGAGCAGTACTTC. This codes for CASSLSGTGTRSSYEQYF.

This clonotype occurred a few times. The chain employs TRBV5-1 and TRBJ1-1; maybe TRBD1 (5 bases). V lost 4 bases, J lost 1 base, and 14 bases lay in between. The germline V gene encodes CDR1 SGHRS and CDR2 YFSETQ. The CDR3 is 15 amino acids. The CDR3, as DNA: TGCGCCAGCAGCCCCTGGGGGGATACGAACACTGAAGCTTTCTTT. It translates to CASSPWGDTNTEAFF.

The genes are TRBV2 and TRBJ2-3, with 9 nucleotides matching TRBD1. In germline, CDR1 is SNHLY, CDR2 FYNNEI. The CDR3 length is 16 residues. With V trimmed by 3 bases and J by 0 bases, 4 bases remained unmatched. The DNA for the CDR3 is TGTGCCAGCAGTGATCAGGGACAGGGTAGCACAGATACGCAGTATTTT. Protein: CASSDQGQGSTDTQYF.

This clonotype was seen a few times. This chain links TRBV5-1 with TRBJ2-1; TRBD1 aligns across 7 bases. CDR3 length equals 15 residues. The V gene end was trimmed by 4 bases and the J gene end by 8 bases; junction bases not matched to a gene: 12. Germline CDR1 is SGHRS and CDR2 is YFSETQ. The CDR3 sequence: CASSAPGQRLDEQFF. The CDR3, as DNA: TGCGCCAGCAGCGCTCCGGGACAGAGGCTTGATGAGCAGTTCTTC.

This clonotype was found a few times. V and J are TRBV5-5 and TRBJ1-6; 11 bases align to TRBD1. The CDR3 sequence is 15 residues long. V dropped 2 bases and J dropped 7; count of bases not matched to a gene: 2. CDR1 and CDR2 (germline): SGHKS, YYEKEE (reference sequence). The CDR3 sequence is CASSFGQGANSPLHF. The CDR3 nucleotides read TGTGCCAGCAGCTTCGGACAGGGGGCCAATTCACCCCTCCACTTT.